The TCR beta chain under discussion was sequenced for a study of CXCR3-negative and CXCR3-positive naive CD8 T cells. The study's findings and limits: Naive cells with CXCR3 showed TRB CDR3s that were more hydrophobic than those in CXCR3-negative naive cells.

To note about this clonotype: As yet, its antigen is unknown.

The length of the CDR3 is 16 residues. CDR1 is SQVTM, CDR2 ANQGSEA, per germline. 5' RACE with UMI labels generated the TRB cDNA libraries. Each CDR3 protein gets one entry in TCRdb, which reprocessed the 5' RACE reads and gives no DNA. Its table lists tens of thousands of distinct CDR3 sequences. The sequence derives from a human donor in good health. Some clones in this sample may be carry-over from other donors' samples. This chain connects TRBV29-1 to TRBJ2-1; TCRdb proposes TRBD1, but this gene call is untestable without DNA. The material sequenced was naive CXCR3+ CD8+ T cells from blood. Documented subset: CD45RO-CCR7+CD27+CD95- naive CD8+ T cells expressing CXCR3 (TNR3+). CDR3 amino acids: CSVQGEGQSSYSEQFF.